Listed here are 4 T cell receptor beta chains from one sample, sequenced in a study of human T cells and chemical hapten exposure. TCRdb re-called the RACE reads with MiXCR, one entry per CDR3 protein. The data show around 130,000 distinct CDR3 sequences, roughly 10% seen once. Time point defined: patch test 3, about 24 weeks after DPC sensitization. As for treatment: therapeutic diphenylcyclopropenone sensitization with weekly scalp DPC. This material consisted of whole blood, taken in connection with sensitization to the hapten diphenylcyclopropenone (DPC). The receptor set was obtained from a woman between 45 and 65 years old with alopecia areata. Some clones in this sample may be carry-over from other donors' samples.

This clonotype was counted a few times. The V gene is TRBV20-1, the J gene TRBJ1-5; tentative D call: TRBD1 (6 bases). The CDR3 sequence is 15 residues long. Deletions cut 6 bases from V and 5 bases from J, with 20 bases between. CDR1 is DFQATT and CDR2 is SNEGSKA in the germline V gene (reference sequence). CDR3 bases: TGCAGTGCCGCGCCCGACGGCAGGGGATATCAGCCCCAGCATTTT. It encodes CSAAPDGRGYQPQHF.

The CDR3 sequence is CASSSRSYNEQFF. In DNA, the CDR3 is TGTGCCAGCAGTTCTAGGTCCTACAATGAGCAGTTCTTC. This chain connects TRBV28 to TRBJ2-1; D not certain. CDR3 length: 13 residues. V lost 4 bases to trimming and J lost 1 base, with 5 bases between them. The germline gives CDR1 MDHEN, CDR2 SYDVKM.

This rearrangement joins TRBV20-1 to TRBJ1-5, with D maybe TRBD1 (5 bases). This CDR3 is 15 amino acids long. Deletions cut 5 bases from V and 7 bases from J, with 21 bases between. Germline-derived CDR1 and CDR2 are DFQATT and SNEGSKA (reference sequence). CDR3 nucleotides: TGCAGTGCTCGACTTGTGGGGGGGGAGGAACAGCCCCAGCATTTT. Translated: CSARLVGGEEQPQHF.

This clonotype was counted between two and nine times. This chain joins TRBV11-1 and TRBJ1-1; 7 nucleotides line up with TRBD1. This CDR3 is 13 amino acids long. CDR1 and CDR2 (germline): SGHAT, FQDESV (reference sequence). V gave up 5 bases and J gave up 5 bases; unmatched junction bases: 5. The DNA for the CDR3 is TGTGCCAGCAGCCTGACAGGGAAGACTGAAGCTTTCTTT. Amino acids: CASSLTGKTEAFF.